What follows describes a single T cell receptor (beta chain). The antigen is not known. The data are from a study of post-analysis software for immune sequencing data. Study overall: Relapsing-remitting, secondary progressive and progressive-relapsing multiple sclerosis were all included among the disease courses. Study results and limitations: Controls' normalized Chao1 diversity significantly exceeded that of multiple sclerosis patients. Patients used four to six TRBV segments, including TRBV5-6, TRBV5-1 and TRBV20-1, more often than controls.

Every TCR beta cDNA library bore unique molecular identifiers. The T cell input of about 0.85 to 10 million gave about 470,000 cDNA molecules. TCRdb called the PCR reads again in MiXCR, with one record for every CDR3 protein. The table shows fewer than 850,000 distinct CDR3 sequences, with around 46% occurring only once. Losses at the gene ends were 1 base for V and 5 bases for J; bases not matched to a gene: 3. The germline V gene has CDR1 SGHRS and CDR2 YFSETQ. The CDR3 has 14 residues. The J gene is TRBJ1-5, the V gene TRBV5-1; TRBD1 matches at 7 bases. The receptor's source is a girl aged 5 to 17 with multiple sclerosis. Sequencing was done on a sample of blood. This CDR3 is CASSLTTGDQPQHF. For the CDR3, the DNA is TGCGCCAGCAGCTTGACCACAGGGGATCAGCCCCAGCATTTT. Full variable domain (rest looked up from reference TRBV5-1 and TRBJ1-5): KAGVTQTPRYLIKTRGQQVTLSCSPISGHRSVSWYQQTPGQGLQFLFEYFSETQRNKGNFPGRFSGRQFSNSRSEMNVSTLELGDSALYLCASSLTTGDQPQHFGDGTRLSIL.